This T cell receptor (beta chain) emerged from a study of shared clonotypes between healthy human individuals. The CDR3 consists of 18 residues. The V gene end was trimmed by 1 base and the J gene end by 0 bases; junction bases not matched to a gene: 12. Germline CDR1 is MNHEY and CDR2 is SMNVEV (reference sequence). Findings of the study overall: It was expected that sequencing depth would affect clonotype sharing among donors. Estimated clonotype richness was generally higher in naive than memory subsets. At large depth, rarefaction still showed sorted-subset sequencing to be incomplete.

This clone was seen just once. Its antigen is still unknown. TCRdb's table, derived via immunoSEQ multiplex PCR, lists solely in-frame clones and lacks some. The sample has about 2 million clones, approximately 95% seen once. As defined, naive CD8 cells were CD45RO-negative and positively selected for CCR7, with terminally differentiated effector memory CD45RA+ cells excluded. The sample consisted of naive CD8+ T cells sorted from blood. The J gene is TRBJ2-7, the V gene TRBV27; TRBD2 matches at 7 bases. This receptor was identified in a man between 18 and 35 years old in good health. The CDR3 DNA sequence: TGTGCCAGCAGTTTATTTTACAGCGGGGCCGCGAGCTCCTACGAGCAGTACTTC. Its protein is CASSLFYSGAASSYEQYF.